The TCR beta chain under discussion was sequenced for a study of cytomegalovirus exposure and HLA in healthy donors (TCRdb year 2017). Background for the entire study: In an earlier analysis of under 600 of the donors, 250 to 350 Gb of sequence data and 95 million to 130 million unique TCR beta sequences from about 180 million T cells were reported. An early release that covered around 590 HLA-typed donors contained about 300 gigabases of sequencing data and roughly 84 million unique TCR sequences. Class I and class II HLA loci were covered by the typing at four-digit resolution. The study profiled the T cell repertoires of around 700 subjects by immunosequencing and related them to cytomegalovirus serostatus. A later genetic analysis used genome-wide SNP genotypes for 398 of the 666 donors, treating that subset as a discovery cohort. Every discovery cohort repertoire had been produced on one sequencing platform. A handful of DR-DQ haplotypes were handled as single units for association and clustering because linkage in the cohort was strong. The aim of the study was to test whether cataloging public T cell receptors could identify signatures of past pathogen exposure. To predict cytomegalovirus infection status, the study brought together high-throughput TCR immunosequencing, statistical association of individual TCRs with disease status, and machine learning. Typing coverage differed by locus: A, B, C, DRB1 and DQB1 were typed in roughly 620-640 donors, DQA1 in about 550, DPA1 in some 600, and DPB1 in approximately 450. An earlier analysis of a few hundred of the donors applied high-throughput TCR beta sequencing to assess whether each TCR beta V gene segment acted as functional or pseudogenic. Of the roughly 400 genotyped donors, approximately 83% fell in the genetic ancestry cluster associated with self-reported Caucasian donors. Donor age, sex, ethnicity and CMV serostatus were compiled together with the repertoire data. In addition to the first cohort of roughly 700 subjects, a separate validation cohort of 120 different subjects was used. Among about 410 genotyped donors of the cohort, an average of roughly 230,000 unique TCR beta nucleotide sequences was sequenced per donor, of which 15% to 20% were non-productive. To study patterns of TCR occurrence, a later analysis re-analyzed previously published TCR beta repertoires from 666 donors and added high-resolution HLA genotyping. Rather than using new phenotypic data, the later analysis identified candidate immune exposures from TCR beta sequences and from how often those sequences occurred across donors. The full study reports these points: In a later genetic analysis, a missense DCLRE1C variant was associated with V-gene and J-gene trimming of TCR beta chains, and the association was replicated in an independent cohort. Presence/absence analyses assumed roughly uniform sequencing depth across donors, an assumption that may not hold. A cluster of highly shared sequence variants was judged likely to represent a technical artifact of the sequencing pipeline. The classifier was reported to diagnose cytomegalovirus status with high specificity and sensitivity in both the original cohort and the validation cohort. When HLA alleles, especially DR and DQ, strongly co-occurred, TCR associations were difficult to assign to individual alleles. The cohort was sequenced for TCR beta chains only, and without alpha or paired-chain data the features that could be detected were limited. Compared with the approximately 600-donor mean, donors in an Asian-associated ancestry cluster had fewer N-insertions in productive TCRs, according to a later genetic analysis. It was suggested by the authors that the approach could potentially be generalized to other disease states and immunological phenotypes. Because counts were too low, some 17 rarely observed V segments, including chromosome 9 orphons, were left out of the earlier analysis of about 620 of the donors. An earlier analysis of 587 of the donors showed that most TCR beta V segments appeared in productive rearrangements either about 90% or about 30% of the time, which broadly matched IMGT annotations. Because HLA typing was unavailable for some donors at each locus, only the typed subset was used in association tests. Linkage disequilibrium might explain the correlated functional status among segregating V segments, but an unknown experimental factor could not be excluded. In a later analysis, the rate of TCR association differed among HLA loci, with DRB1 alleles having the most associated TCRs and HLA-C alleles having the fewest. According to a later analysis, most CMV-associated TCR beta chains appeared to be HLA-restricted, and the HLA associations seemed to be driven largely by CMV exposure. In a later analysis, 15,000 to 20,000 TCR beta sequences were associated with specific HLA alleles at a false discovery rate of 0.05. In vitro tests confirmed that a few of the cytomegalovirus-associated TCR beta chains recognize cytomegalovirus antigens. Compared with equally common non-associated chains, HLA-associated TCR beta chains in a later analysis were more clonally expanded and had lower generation probabilities. A later analysis reported that several top co-occurrence clusters appeared linked to parvovirus B19, influenza, CMV and Epstein-Barr virus. While some public TCRs were present in many individuals, most TCR sequences turned up only very rarely across donors. Immune exposure information for the cohort was limited to CMV serostatus. A further reported finding was that TCR beta sequences accurately predicted the HLA-A and HLA-B alleles for most subjects in the first cohort. Some IMGT-functional V segments, including TRBV6-2 and TRBV6-3, could not be distinguished by the 87-base-pair reads and were therefore excluded. A total of 150 to 200 TCR beta chains were listed by the study as associated with cytomegalovirus.

In the case of this clone: Its antigen target is currently unknown. No quality values exist for individual bases; no much larger clone is one base distant.

Library preparation was by the immunoSEQ multiplex PCR assay. The multiplex PCR relied on a mix of 60 forward primers for TCR Vbeta segments and 13 reverse primers for TCR Jbeta segments. A multiplex PCR assay on genomic DNA amplified the CDR3 region of rearranged TCR beta genes. The Illumina HiSeq System was used to sequence the amplified TCR beta libraries as 87-base-pair reads. The authors' analysis ran thus. In a later analysis, roughly 80 million unique TCR beta chains were counted across the approximately 620 repertoires, and roughly 11 million of these chains were shared by at least two donors. Raw reads were error-corrected and collapsed into unique sequences with a nearest-neighbor algorithm that merged closely related sequences to remove PCR and sequencing errors. V, D and J gene segments were assigned by aligning CDR3 sequences to IMGT reference sequences. For a sequence to be retained, a match of at least six nucleotides was required to both a V gene segment and a J gene segment. A rearrangement was called productive if the CDR3 had no stop codons and remained in frame with V and J, and every other rearrangement was called non-productive. Following IMGT convention, CDR3 was defined as the stretch from the second conserved V-encoded cysteine to the conserved J-encoded phenylalanine. In an earlier analysis of 500 to 650 of the donors, sequences lacking an unambiguous match to a single V gene segment were excluded. In an earlier analysis of 450 to 750 of the donors, a V segment was called functional when productive rearrangements were above 56.7%, and segregating when the standard deviation between donors exceeded 5%. A statistical classification framework was built to diagnose cytomegalovirus status from the catalog of TCR beta chain sequences. V and J gene assignment, in a later analysis, came from comparing TCR nucleotide sequences with IMGT/GENE-DB human TR gene sequences. A later analysis assigned CDR3 sequences and most-parsimonious VDJ recombination scenarios with the TCRdist pipeline. In a later analysis, each TCR beta chain was defined by its CDR3 amino acid sequence together with its V-gene family, and reads without a unique V-gene family were excluded. As a way to deal with suspected cross-contamination and a sequencing artifact, a later analysis dropped approximately 570 nucleotide sequences that were highly shared and had low generation probability. For each public chain, a later analysis derived a clonal expansion index from normalized ranks of inferred template counts within each repertoire. In a later analysis, generation probabilities were computed using a VDJ recombination model fitted to out-of-frame rearrangements, and the results were checked against IGoR. In a later analysis, hypergeometric tests were used to score TCR-TCR, TCR-HLA and TCR-CMV co-occurrence, with a repertoire-size bias correction applied to TCR pairs. A later analysis estimated false discovery rates by permuting HLA or CMV assignments 20 times. A later analysis grouped co-occurring TCRs with DBSCAN, adding TCRdist sequence similarity when clustering within HLA-allele-positive subsets. For co-occurrence clustering, repertoires with fewer than 30,000 or more than 120,000 public chains were excluded, along with five repertoires with anomalous nucleotide sharing. Drawn from immuneACCESS, this table holds only the in-frame rearrangements with V and J called that TCRdb kept. Clones are partly lost; checked studies trace under half to an unresolved V gene and leave the rest unexplained. The V and J calls and the clone size are those of that table, but D and trimming were determined from the DNA. The sample yields approximately 110,000 clones; about four fifths were counted once. 3.6% of the sample is in the top ten clones.

CDR1 and CDR2 (SGHVS, FQNEAQ) derive from the germline V gene. The CDR3 goes from the cysteine to the phenylalanine over 17 residues. Of the read, only the CDR3 DNA is kept; its 51 bases are in frame from base 1. The cohort consisted of fewer than 700 healthy bone marrow donors. At the time of sampling, all cohort members were nominally healthy, though unrecorded immune exposures were likely present. The donor was CMV seronegative and belonged to the group of around 400 seronegative cohort members. A peripheral blood sample was collected from each donor, and TCR beta sequencing was performed on peripheral blood mononuclear cells. Genomic DNA was extracted from the blood cell samples with the Qiagen DNeasy Blood Extraction Kit.

The sequencing input was PBMCs. The chain was built from TRBV7-8 and TRBJ2-5, with TRBD1 tentatively as D gene (5 bases match). Gene TRBJ2-7 matches the end of the DNA better, so the J call may be wrong. The sequence was collected from a middle-aged man in good health and CMV-seronegative. The DNA reads as follows: TGTGCCAGCAGCTTAAGACAGCCAGGAGTAAAGCCCTCCGAGCAGTACTTC. This gives the protein CASSLRQPGVKPSEQYF.